This entry features one T cell receptor (beta chain) sequence. The CDR3 ends on some other residue instead of the conserved phenylalanine or tryptophan, so this is likely a read error. The CDR3 length is 15 residues. Per the germline V gene, CDR1 is SGHTA and CDR2 is FQGTGA. The junction had 9 bases not matched to a gene; V was cut back by 3 bases and J by 5 bases. The record originates from a study of tumor and adjacent non-tumor tissue in lung cancer. A modified ARM-PCR protocol with three rounds of nested PCR amplified TCRbeta. TCRdb fed the multiplex PCR reads into MiXCR, producing one record per CDR3 protein. The sample consists of about 80,000 distinct CDR3 sequences, 80% to 90% of them appearing once. RNA was extracted from bulk tissue without any cell sorting. This non-tumor lung sample came from over 3 cm beyond the tumor edge.

This sequence originates from a man in his sixties with non-small cell lung cancer. Sequences were obtained from distant non-tumor lung tissue. The genes are TRBV7-3 and TRBJ2-5; 7 nucleotides agree with TRBD1. CDR3 residues: CASSFRQGGAETQYY. CDR3 DNA sequence: TGTGCCAGCAGCTTTAGACAGGGTGGCGCGGAGACCCAGTACTAC.